Listed below are T cell receptor beta chains from one sample, sequenced in a study of cytomegalovirus exposure and HLA in healthy donors. Profiling relied on immunoSEQ multiplex PCR, and the TCRdb table lists in-frame clones only, not all of them. The profile shows 120,000 to 150,000 clones, roughly 80% of them singletons. The sequenced sample was PBMCs. Receptors were obtained from a middle-aged man in good health and CMV-seropositive. The CDR3 runs from the conserved cysteine through the conserved F or W. D genes are given only for firm matches. Clone size is shown for a subset of rows, as once, few, many or a class of expanded clone.

V gene: TRBV25-1; clone size: -; D gene: TRBD1; J gene: TRBJ2-1; CDR3 protein: CASSVTGPEQFF; CDR3 DNA: TGTGCCAGCAGTGTGACAGGGCCTGAGCAGTTCTTC
V gene: TRBV7-9; clone size: -; D gene: TRBD2; J gene: TRBJ2-7; CDR3 protein: CASSVTSGEQYF; CDR3 DNA: TGTGCCAGCAGCGTCACTAGCGGAGAGCAGTACTTC
V gene: TRBV2; clone size: -; D gene: TRBD2; J gene: TRBJ2-7; CDR3 protein: CASSVQLAGEGEQYF; CDR3 DNA: TGTGCCAGCAGTGTCCAACTAGCGGGAGAGGGCGAGCAGTACTTC
V gene: TRBV13; clone size: -; D gene: TRBD2; J gene: TRBJ2-7; CDR3 protein: CASSLTRGVIEQYF; CDR3 DNA: TGTGCCAGCAGCTTGACCCGGGGGGTTATTGAGCAGTACTTC
V gene: TRBV7-9; clone size: -; D gene: -; J gene: TRBJ1-5; CDR3 protein: CASSLGAGHQPQHF; CDR3 DNA: TGTGCCAGCAGCTTAGGTGCGGGACATCAGCCCCAGCATTTT
V gene: TRBV11-2; clone size: -; D gene: TRBD2; J gene: TRBJ2-1; CDR3 protein: CASSWTSVGEQFF; CDR3 DNA: TGTGCCAGCAGCTGGACTAGCGTCGGTGAGCAGTTCTTC
V gene: TRBV5-6; clone size: few; D gene: -; J gene: TRBJ2-7; CDR3 protein: CASRHGVEYEQYF; CDR3 DNA: TGTGCCAGCCGCCACGGGGTGGAGTACGAGCAGTACTTC
V gene: TRBV11-2; clone size: -; D gene: TRBD2; J gene: TRBJ2-7; CDR3 protein: CASSLGGRTSGRWYF; CDR3 DNA: TGTGCCAGCAGCTTAGGAGGGCGGACTAGCGGGAGGTGGTACTTC
V gene: TRBV30; clone size: -; D gene: -; J gene: TRBJ1-1; CDR3 protein: CAWRGPGGAFF; CDR3 DNA: TGTGCCTGGAGGGGTCCGGGAGGAGCTTTCTTT
V gene: TRBV15; clone size: once; D gene: TRBD2; J gene: TRBJ2-3; CDR3 protein: CATSRGLAGTRWGTDTQYF; CDR3 DNA: TGTGCCACCAGCAGAGGGCTAGCGGGGACCCGATGGGGCACAGATACGCAGTATTTT
V gene: TRBV7-9; clone size: -; D gene: -; J gene: TRBJ1-3; CDR3 protein: CASTMGGGGNTIYF; CDR3 DNA: TGTGCCAGCACCATGGGGGGAGGTGGAAACACCATATATTTT
V gene: TRBV5-4; clone size: -; D gene: -; J gene: TRBJ2-1; CDR3 protein: CASSQTSWNNEQFF; CDR3 DNA: TGTGCCAGCAGCCAGACTAGTTGGAACAATGAGCAGTTCTTC
V gene: TRBV29-1; clone size: -; D gene: -; J gene: TRBJ2-1; CDR3 protein: CSVVVFYGDNEQFF; CDR3 DNA: TGCAGCGTTGTGGTGTTTTATGGAGACAATGAGCAGTTCTTC
V gene: TRBV25-1; clone size: -; D gene: TRBD2; J gene: TRBJ2-1; CDR3 protein: CASSAAPSGRDNEQFF; CDR3 DNA: TGTGCCAGCAGTGCCGCGCCTAGCGGGAGGGACAATGAGCAGTTCTTC
V gene: TRBV5-6; clone size: -; D gene: TRBD1; J gene: TRBJ2-7; CDR3 protein: CASSLPGQLRYEQYF; CDR3 DNA: TGTGCCAGCAGCCTACCGGGACAGTTACGCTACGAGCAGTACTTC
V gene: TRBV6-5; clone size: -; D gene: TRBD2; J gene: TRBJ2-1; CDR3 protein: CASGLVDEQFF; CDR3 DNA: TGTGCCAGCGGACTAGTGGACGAGCAGTTCTTC
V gene: TRBV2; clone size: once; D gene: TRBD1; J gene: TRBJ2-7; CDR3 protein: CASDVQGKTYEQYF; CDR3 DNA: TGTGCCAGCGACGTACAGGGGAAAACCTACGAGCAGTACTTC